These 8 T cell receptor beta chains were sequenced from one sample in a study of blood T cell repertoires in COVID-19. Sequenced by immunoSEQ multiplex PCR; TCRdb stores in-frame clones only, minus some. This table holds 100,000 to 110,000 clones, over 80% found once. Sequenced material: peripheral blood. These receptors were collected from a man aged 45-65 years with active or convalescent COVID-19.

The sample holds one count of this clone. This rearrangement joins TRBV6-2 or TRBV6-3 to TRBJ1-3, with TRBD1 matching over 7 bases. Per the germline V gene, CDR1 is MNHEY and CDR2 is SVGEGT. Unmatched junction bases numbered 5, after V lost 5 bases and J lost 4 bases. The CDR3 loop spans 14 amino acids. The CDR3 loop is CASSRGQAGNTIYF. For the CDR3, the DNA is TGTGCCAGCAGTCGCGGACAGGCAGGAAACACCATATATTTT.

The chain employs TRBV5-5 and TRBJ1-4; weak D call: TRBD1 (6 bases). V lost 2 bases and J 7 bases, leaving 12 bases between the germline ends. The CDR3 contains 14 residues. From germline, CDR1 is SGHKS and CDR2 YYEKEE (reference sequence). CDR3 region: CASSLGGAGEKLFF. CDR3 DNA: TGTGCCAGCAGCTTAGGGGGGGCCGGTGAAAAACTGTTTTTT.

The chain employs TRBV9 and TRBJ2-7, with D possibly TRBD2 on 6 matching bases. The V end lost 3 bases, the J end lost 6 bases, and 19 bases lay between the germline ends. The CDR3 length is 15 residues. Germline loops: CDR1 SGDLS, CDR2 YYNGEE. For the CDR3, the DNA is TGTGCCAGCAGCGAAGGGTCGGGGGTAACGGTCGAGCAGTACTTC. Protein product: CASSEGSGVTVEQYF.

The V call is TRBV27, the J call TRBJ1-1; 8 nucleotides match TRBD1. In germline, CDR1 is MNHEY, CDR2 SMNVEV (reference sequence). V was pared by 2 bases and J by 4 bases, with 3 bases of the junction left unmatched. The CDR3 runs 14 residues. The CDR3 nucleotides read TGTGCCAGCAGTTTAGGTACAGGGGGCACTGAAGCTTTCTTT. Translation: CASSLGTGGTEAFF.

This clone was observed once. The gene calls are TRBV12-3 or TRBV12-4 and TRBJ1-1, with a possible D match to TRBD1 (5 bases). Between the trimmed V and J ends, which lost 10 bases and 1 base, there was a span of 10 bases. CDR3 length: 12 amino acids. CDR3: CATRTGNTEAFF. The CDR3 nucleotides are TGTGCCACCCGCACAGGGAACACTGAAGCTTTCTTT.

In its sample, this clone was seen once. The V call is TRBV2, the J call TRBJ1-2, with unresolved D. The CDR3 covers 13 residues. With 4 bases removed from V and 0 bases from J, the gap between germline ends came to 6 bases. Germline V gives CDR1 SNHLY, CDR2 FYNNEI. Here the CDR3 reads CASSVYPNYGYTF. The CDR3 region has the DNA TGTGCCAGCAGTGTTTATCCTAACTATGGCTACACCTTC.

V usage is TRBV9 and J usage is TRBJ2-2; TRBD1 might be the D (5 bases). In germline, CDR1 is SGDLS, CDR2 YYNGEE. Between the trimmed V and J ends, which lost 0 bases and 5 bases, there was a span of 14 bases. The CDR3 is 16 amino acids. The CDR3 coding sequence is TGTGCCAGCAGCGTAGATTCAGGGCCCGGTACCGGGGAGCTGTTTTTT. Translating it yields CASSVDSGPGTGELFF.

The chain uses TRBV2 and TRBJ2-7, with 11 bases identical to TRBD2. The junction had 12 bases not matched to a gene; V was cut back by 5 bases and J by 3 bases. The CDR3 totals 17 residues. CDR1 and CDR2 (germline): SNHLY, FYNNEI. The CDR3 coding sequence is TGTGCCAGCAGTCCCGGTGGTAGCGGGGGGGGTCTCTACGAGCAGTACTTC. It specifies CASSPGGSGGGLYEQYF.